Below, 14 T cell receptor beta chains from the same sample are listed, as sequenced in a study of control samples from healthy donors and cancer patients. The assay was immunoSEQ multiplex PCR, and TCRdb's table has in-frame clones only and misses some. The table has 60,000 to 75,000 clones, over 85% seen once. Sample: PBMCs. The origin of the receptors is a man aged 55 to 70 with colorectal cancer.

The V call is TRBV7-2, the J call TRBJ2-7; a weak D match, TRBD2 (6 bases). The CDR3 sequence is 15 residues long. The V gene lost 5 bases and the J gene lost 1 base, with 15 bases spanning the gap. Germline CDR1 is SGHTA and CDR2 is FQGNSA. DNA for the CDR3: TGTGCCAGCAGCCCTAATGGGGGGAGTTCCTACGAGCAGTACTTC. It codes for CASSPNGGSSYEQYF. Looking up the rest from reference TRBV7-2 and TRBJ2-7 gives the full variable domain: GAGVSQSPSNKVTEKGKDVELRCDPISGHTALYWYRQSLGQGLEFLIYFQGNSAPDKSGLPSDRFSAERTGGSVSTLTIQRTQQEDSAVYLCASSPNGGSSYEQYFGPGTRLTVT.

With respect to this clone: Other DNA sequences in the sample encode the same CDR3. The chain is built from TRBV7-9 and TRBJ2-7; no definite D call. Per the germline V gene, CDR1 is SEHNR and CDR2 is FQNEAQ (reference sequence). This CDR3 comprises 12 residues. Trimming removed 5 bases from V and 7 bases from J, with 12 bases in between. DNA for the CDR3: TGTGCCAGCAGCCTAACGGGCAGTGAGCAGTACTTC. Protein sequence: CASSLTGSEQYF.

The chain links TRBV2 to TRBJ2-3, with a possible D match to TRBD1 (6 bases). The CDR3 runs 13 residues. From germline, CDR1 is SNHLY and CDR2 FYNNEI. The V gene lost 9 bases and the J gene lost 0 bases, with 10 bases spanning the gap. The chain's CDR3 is CARQGWSTDTQYF. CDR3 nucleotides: TGTGCCAGACAGGGTTGGAGCACAGATACGCAGTATTTT.

The CDR3, as DNA: TGTGCCAGCAGTTTACAGAAACTGCCCTACAATGAGCAGTTCTTC. Translated, it gives CASSLQKLPYNEQFF. The V call is TRBV28, the J call TRBJ2-1, with D hard to call. Germline-derived CDR1 and CDR2 are MDHEN and SYDVKM. The CDR3 is 15 residues long. Trimming took 2 bases from V and 2 from J, leaving 10 bases between them.

DNA of the CDR3: TGTGCCAGCAGCCCGGGGGGGATCCCCCAGCATTTT. Protein sequence: CASSPGGIPQHF. The chain has TRBV7-2 and TRBJ1-5, with D possibly matching TRBD1 (5 bases). Germline values: CDR1 SGHTA, CDR2 FQGNSA. There are 12 residues in the CDR3. With 5 bases removed from V and 10 bases from J, the gap between germline ends came to 12 bases.

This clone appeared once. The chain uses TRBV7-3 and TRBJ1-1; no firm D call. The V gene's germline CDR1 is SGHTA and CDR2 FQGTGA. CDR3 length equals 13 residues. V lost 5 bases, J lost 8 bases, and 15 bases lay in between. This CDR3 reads CASSLDIFSEAFF. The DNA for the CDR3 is TGTGCCAGCAGCCTTGACATTTTTTCCGAAGCTTTCTTT.

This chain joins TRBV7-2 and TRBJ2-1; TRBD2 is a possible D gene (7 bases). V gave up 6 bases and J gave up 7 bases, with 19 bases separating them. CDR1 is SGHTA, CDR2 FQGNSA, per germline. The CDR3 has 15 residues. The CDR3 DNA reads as TGTGCCAGCAGGCCGCCCGGGGGGCGGCGTAATGAGCAGTTCTTC. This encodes CASRPPGGRRNEQFF.

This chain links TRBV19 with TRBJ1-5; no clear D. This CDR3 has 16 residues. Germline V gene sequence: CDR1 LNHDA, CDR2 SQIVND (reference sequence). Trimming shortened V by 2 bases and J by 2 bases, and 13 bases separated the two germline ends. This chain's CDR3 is CASSIWNPGGNQPQHF. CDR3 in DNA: TGTGCCAGTAGTATATGGAACCCCGGTGGCAATCAGCCCCAGCATTTT.

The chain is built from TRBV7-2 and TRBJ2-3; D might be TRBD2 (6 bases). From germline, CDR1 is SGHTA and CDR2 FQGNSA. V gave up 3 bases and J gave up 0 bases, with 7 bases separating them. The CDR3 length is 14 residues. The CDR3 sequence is CASSLGTSTDTQYF. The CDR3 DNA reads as TGTGCCAGCAGCTTGGGGACTAGCACAGATACGCAGTATTTT. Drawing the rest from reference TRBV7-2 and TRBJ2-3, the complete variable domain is GAGVSQSPSNKVTEKGKDVELRCDPISGHTALYWYRQSLGQGLEFLIYFQGNSAPDKSGLPSDRFSAERTGGSVSTLTIQRTQQEDSAVYLCASSLGTSTDTQYFGPGTRLTVL.

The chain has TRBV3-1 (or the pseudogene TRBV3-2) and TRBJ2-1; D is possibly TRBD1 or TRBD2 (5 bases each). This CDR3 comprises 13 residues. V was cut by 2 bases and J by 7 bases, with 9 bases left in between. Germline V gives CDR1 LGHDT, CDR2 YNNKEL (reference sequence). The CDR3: CASSQMRGNEQFF. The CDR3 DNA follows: TGTGCCAGCAGCCAAATGAGGGGAAATGAGCAGTTCTTC.

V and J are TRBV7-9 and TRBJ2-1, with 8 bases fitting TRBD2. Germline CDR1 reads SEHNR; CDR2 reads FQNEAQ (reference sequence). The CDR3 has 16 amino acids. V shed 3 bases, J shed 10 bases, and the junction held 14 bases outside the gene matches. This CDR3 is CASSFVPGLVPGEQFF. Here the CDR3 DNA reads TGTGCCAGCAGCTTCGTACCGGGACTAGTGCCTGGGGAGCAGTTCTTC.

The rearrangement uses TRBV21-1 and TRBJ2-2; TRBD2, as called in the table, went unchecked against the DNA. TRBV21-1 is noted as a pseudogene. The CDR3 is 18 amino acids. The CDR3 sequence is CASSKYGPRTPNTGELFF. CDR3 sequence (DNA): TGTGCCAGCAGCAAATACGGCCCACGGACTCCGAACACCGGGGAGCTGTTTTTT.

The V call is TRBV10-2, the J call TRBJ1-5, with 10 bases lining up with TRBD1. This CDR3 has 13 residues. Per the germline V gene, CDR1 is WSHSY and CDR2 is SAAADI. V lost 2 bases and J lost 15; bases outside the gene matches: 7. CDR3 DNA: TGCGCCAGCAGTGAGGGACAGGGGGTCAGCAGGCATTTT. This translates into CASSEGQGVSRHF.

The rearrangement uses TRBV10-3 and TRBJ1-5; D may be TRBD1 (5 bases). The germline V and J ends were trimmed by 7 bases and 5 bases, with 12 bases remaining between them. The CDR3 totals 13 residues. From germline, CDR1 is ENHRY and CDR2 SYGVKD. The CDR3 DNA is TGTGCCATCAAGGCGGGGGTTGATCAGCCCCAGCATTTT. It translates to CAIKAGVDQPQHF.